The entry that follows covers one TCR beta chain sequence. Its target antigen remains unknown. These data are taken from a study of T cells expressing NK-cell markers (dated by TCRdb to the early 2020s). Background on the whole study: Three sorted T-cell subsets (CD3+CD56+NKG2C+, CD3+CD56+NKG2C- and CD3+CD56-NKG2C+) from fewer than 10 donors had their TCR beta-chain repertoires profiled. Of the eight sequenced donors, seven were found to be HCMV-seropositive and one was found to be HCMV-seronegative. The eight sequenced donors were randomly selected healthy volunteers, three men and five women. The libraries were sequenced on Illumina HiSeq 2000/2500, MiSeq or NextSeq, producing 2 x 150 bp reads.

TCRdb shows the sequencer as Illumina HiSeq 2000. TCR beta cDNA libraries were made by 5'RACE template switching that added a universal primer site and unique molecular identifiers. Synthesis of cDNA was primed from the TCR beta constant segment and was followed by two consecutive PCR amplification steps. As for the authors' bioinformatics: MIGEC was used to demultiplex reads and group the reads by UMI, and MiTCR was used to assemble and quantify clonotypes. To remove erroneous sequences, TCR cDNA sequences were retained only when supported by two or more reads. The tcR package was used for downstream repertoire analysis, with clonotypes matched between fractions based on CDR3 nucleotide sequence plus V segment. VDJmatch was used to annotate antigen specificity against VDJdb, with one amino acid substitution allowed in CDR3. Each entry corresponds to one CDR3 protein sequence from reads that TCRdb reprocessed, and DNA is not given. Here the V and J calls rest on TCRdb's processing, not on the authors' analysis. This sample's records show hundreds of thousands of distinct CDR3 sequences. The ten largest make up roughly 5.2% of the sample.

CDR1 and CDR2, looked up from the germline V gene (reference sequence), are MNHEY and SMNVEV. Its CDR3 holds 17 amino acids, cysteine through phenylalanine. The entry carries no DNA sequence. Overall results and qualifications from the work: It remained unclear whether the expanded NKG2C-expressing T cell clones were specific for HCMV antigens. In more than five donors, the dominant CD3+CD56+NKG2C+ clonotypes were found to rank among the top 10 CD8+ clonotypes and to make up about 1.0-7.5% of CD8+ T cells. Those dominant clonotypes were again the most abundant among CD3+CD56-NKG2C+ cells in four donors, at about 28.3-60.1%.

HCMV-specific IgG was detected in serum with a commercial ELISA kit to determine HCMV serostatus. Peripheral blood mononuclear cells were isolated from blood by Ficoll density gradient centrifugation. Recombination joined TRBV27 with TRBJ1-2; the TCRdb call, TRBD1, lacks DNA for checking. The sequenced sample was blood T cells: a sorted CD56 or NKG2C T cell subset, CD4+ or CD8+ T cells, or bulk PBMC T cells (not recorded which). This TCR was sampled from a man aged 18 to 69 in good health. The CDR3 loop reads CASSPLGTGTTNYGYTF.